The rows below give T cell receptor beta chains drawn from one sample of a study of blood T cell repertoires in COVID-19. Only in-frame clones appear in the TCRdb table, and some are missing; sequencing was by immunoSEQ multiplex PCR. This sample has 350,000 or so clones, with roughly nine tenths found just once. Input material: peripheral blood. The receptors were gathered from an older woman with COVID-19, enrolled during active disease. Both conserved end residues are part of each CDR3. The order of the fields is CDR3 DNA, CDR3 protein, D gene, clone size, V gene, CDR3 length, J gene. D genes are given only for firm matches. A clone size is listed for some rows: how often the clone was seen (once, few, many), or a class if it is expanded.

cdr3_nt: TGTGCCAGCTCACAGTCCAGTCTGAACACTGAAGCTTTCTTT
cdr3_aa: CASSQSSLNTEAFF
d_call: .
clone_size: .
v_call: TRBV18
cdr3_length: 14
j_call: TRBJ1-1

cdr3_nt: TGTGCCAGCAGTAAACAGGTTAGCAATCAGCCCCAGCATTTT
cdr3_aa: CASSKQVSNQPQHF
d_call: .
clone_size: .
v_call: TRBV2
cdr3_length: 14
j_call: TRBJ1-5

cdr3_nt: TGTGCCAGCAGCTTAGCAGAGAACACCGGGGAGCTGTTTTTT
cdr3_aa: CASSLAENTGELFF
d_call: .
clone_size: .
v_call: TRBV11-2
cdr3_length: 14
j_call: TRBJ2-2

cdr3_nt: TGTGCCAGCAGCTTGGAAAGGGGGCTGAATGAAAAACTGTTTTTT
cdr3_aa: CASSLERGLNEKLFF
d_call: TRBD1
clone_size: .
v_call: TRBV5-4
cdr3_length: 15
j_call: TRBJ1-4

cdr3_nt: TGTGCCAGTAGTATTATGAACTATGGCTACACCTTC
cdr3_aa: CASSIMNYGYTF
d_call: .
clone_size: .
v_call: TRBV19
cdr3_length: 12
j_call: TRBJ1-2

cdr3_nt: TGCGCCAGCAGCTTGGGGGACAGGGCGTCTGGTGGCTACACCTTC
cdr3_aa: CASSLGDRASGGYTF
d_call: TRBD1
clone_size: few
v_call: TRBV5-1
cdr3_length: 15
j_call: TRBJ1-2

cdr3_nt: TGTGCCAGCTCAGGGGAGTGGAATGAGCAGTTCTTC
cdr3_aa: CASSGEWNEQFF
d_call: .
clone_size: .
v_call: TRBV11-2
cdr3_length: 12
j_call: TRBJ2-1

cdr3_nt: TGTGCCTGGAGACCGACTGGACAGGTGAATCAGCCCCAGCATTTT
cdr3_aa: CAWRPTGQVNQPQHF
d_call: TRBD1
clone_size: .
v_call: TRBV30
cdr3_length: 15
j_call: TRBJ1-5

cdr3_nt: TGCGCCAGCAGCTTGGTGGGACAGCTGTATGGCTACACCTTC
cdr3_aa: CASSLVGQLYGYTF
d_call: TRBD1
clone_size: few
v_call: TRBV5-1
cdr3_length: 14
j_call: TRBJ1-2

cdr3_nt: TGTGCCAGCAGTCTCCTACAGGGAGGGTATGGCTACACCTTC
cdr3_aa: CASSLLQGGYGYTF
d_call: .
clone_size: .
v_call: TRBV27
cdr3_length: 14
j_call: TRBJ1-2

cdr3_nt: TGTGCCAGCAGCGGTAGGGTTGGGACATTAATTTACAATGAGCAGTTCTTC
cdr3_aa: CASSGRVGTLIYNEQFF
d_call: .
clone_size: .
v_call: TRBV7-9
cdr3_length: 17
j_call: TRBJ2-1

cdr3_nt: TGTGCCAGCAGTCCCCGATACTCAAAAGCTTTCTTT
cdr3_aa: CASSPRYSKAFF
d_call: .
clone_size: .
v_call: TRBV12-3/TRBV12-4
cdr3_length: 12
j_call: TRBJ1-1

cdr3_nt: TGTGCCAGCAGTTACTTGGGGGCGATTGGAAACACCATATATTTT
cdr3_aa: CASSYLGAIGNTIYF
d_call: .
clone_size: .
v_call: TRBV6-6
cdr3_length: 15
j_call: TRBJ1-3

cdr3_nt: TGTGCCAGCAGCCGACCGGGACAGAATGAAAAACTGTTTTTT
cdr3_aa: CASSRPGQNEKLFF
d_call: TRBD1
clone_size: .
v_call: TRBV5-6
cdr3_length: 14
j_call: TRBJ1-4

cdr3_nt: TGTGCCAGCAGCTATGAGGTATCATATGGCTACACCTTC
cdr3_aa: CASSYEVSYGYTF
d_call: .
clone_size: .
v_call: TRBV6-6
cdr3_length: 13
j_call: TRBJ1-2

cdr3_nt: TGTGCCAGCAGCTTAGCCAGGGCCCCAGGAAACACCATATATTTT
cdr3_aa: CASSLARAPGNTIYF
d_call: .
clone_size: .
v_call: TRBV7-3
cdr3_length: 15
j_call: TRBJ1-3

cdr3_nt: TGCGCCAGCAGTCAATCGGGCAGGGGGCGCGTTTCGGGCTACACCTTC
cdr3_aa: CASSQSGRGRVSGYTF
d_call: TRBD1
clone_size: once
v_call: TRBV23-1
cdr3_length: 16
j_call: TRBJ1-2

cdr3_nt: TGTGCCAGCAGTGAAGCGAGCGGGGGGCACTCCTACGAGCAGTACTTC
cdr3_aa: CASSEASGGHSYEQYF
d_call: TRBD2
clone_size: .
v_call: TRBV6-1
cdr3_length: 16
j_call: TRBJ2-7